The entry that follows covers one T cell receptor beta chain sequence. Antigen: not known. MiXCR was run by TCRdb on the 5' RACE reads, yielding one entry per CDR3 protein. The sample has about 350,000 distinct CDR3 sequences, around 13% seen once. The data were obtained in a study of T-cell memory formation after mild COVID-19. Looking at the study overall: The two donors had largely donor-specific TCR clusters.

V dropped 2 bases and J dropped 6 bases, with 14 bases sitting between them. The CDR3 totals 14 residues. Germline-derived CDR1 and CDR2 are SGHTA and FQGNSA. Study-wide results and limits: A subset of responding clones appeared in pre-infection memory, suggesting cross-reactive memory joined. Clones that contracted from day 15 to 85 were balanced CD4/CD8, while later expanders leaned CD4+.

The chain joins TRBV7-2 to TRBJ2-7; D is ambiguous. Sequencing was performed on PBMCs or a T cell subset sorted from them (not recorded which). This sequence originates from a man in his late teens or twenties who had mild COVID-19 (a few samples of this study predate the infection). Cell type and time point are not known. In DNA, the CDR3 is TGTGCCAGCAGCTTAAATAGGCCGCCCGCCGAGCAGTACTTC. It specifies CASSLNRPPAEQYF.